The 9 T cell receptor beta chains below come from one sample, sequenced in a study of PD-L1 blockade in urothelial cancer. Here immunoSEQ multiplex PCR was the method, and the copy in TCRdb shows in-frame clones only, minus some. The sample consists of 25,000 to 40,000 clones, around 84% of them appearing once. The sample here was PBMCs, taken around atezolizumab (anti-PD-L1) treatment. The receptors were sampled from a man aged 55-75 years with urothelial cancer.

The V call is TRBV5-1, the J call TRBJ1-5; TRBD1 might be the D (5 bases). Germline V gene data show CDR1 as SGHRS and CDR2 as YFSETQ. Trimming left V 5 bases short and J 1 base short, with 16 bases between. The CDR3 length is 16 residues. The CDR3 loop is CASSPAGGESNQPQHF. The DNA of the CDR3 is TGCGCCAGCAGTCCGGCGGGGGGGGAAAGCAATCAGCCCCAGCATTTT.

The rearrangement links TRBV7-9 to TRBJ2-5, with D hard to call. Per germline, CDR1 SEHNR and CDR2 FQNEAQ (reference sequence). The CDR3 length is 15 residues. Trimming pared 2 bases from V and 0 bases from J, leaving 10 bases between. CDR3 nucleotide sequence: TGTGCCAGCAGCTTAAGTGTCGGGTACCAAGAGACCCAGTACTTC. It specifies CASSLSVGYQETQYF.

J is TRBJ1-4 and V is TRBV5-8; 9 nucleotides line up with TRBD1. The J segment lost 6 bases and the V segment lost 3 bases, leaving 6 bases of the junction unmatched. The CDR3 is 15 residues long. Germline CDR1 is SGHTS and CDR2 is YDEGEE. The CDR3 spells CASSSSTGGYEKLFF. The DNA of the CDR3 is TGTGCCAGCAGCTCTTCGACAGGGGGTTATGAAAAACTGTTTTTT.

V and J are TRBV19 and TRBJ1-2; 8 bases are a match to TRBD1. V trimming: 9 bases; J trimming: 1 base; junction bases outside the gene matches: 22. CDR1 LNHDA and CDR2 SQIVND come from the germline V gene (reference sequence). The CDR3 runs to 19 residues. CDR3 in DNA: TGTGCCAGGGACGGGATTGAACCAGGGGGCCTCACGCATAACTATGGCTACACCTTC. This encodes CARDGIEPGGLTHNYGYTF.

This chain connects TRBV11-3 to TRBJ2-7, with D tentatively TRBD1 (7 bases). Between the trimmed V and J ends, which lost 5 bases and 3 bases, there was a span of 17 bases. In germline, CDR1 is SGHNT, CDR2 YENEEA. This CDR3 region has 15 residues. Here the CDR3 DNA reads TGTGCCAGCAGCCCCCGGACAGGCGGGATCTACGAGCAGTACTTC. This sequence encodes CASSPRTGGIYEQYF. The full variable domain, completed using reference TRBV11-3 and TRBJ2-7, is EAGVVQSPRYKIIEKKQPVAFWCNPISGHNTLYWYLQNLGQGPELLIRYENEEAVDDSQLPKDRFSAERLKGVDSTLKIQPAELGDSAVYLCASSPRTGGIYEQYFGPGTRLTVT.

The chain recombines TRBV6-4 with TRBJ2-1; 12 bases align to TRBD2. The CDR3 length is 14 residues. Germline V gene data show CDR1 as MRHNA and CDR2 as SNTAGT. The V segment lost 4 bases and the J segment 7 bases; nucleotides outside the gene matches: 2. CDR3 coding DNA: TGTGCCAGCAGTGGGGGGACTAGCGGGAATGAGCAGTTCTTC. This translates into CASSGGTSGNEQFF.

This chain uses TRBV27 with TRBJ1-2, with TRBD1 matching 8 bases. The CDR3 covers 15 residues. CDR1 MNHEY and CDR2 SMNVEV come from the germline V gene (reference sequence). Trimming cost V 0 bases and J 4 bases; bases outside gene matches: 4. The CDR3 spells CASSLSTGVSYGYTF. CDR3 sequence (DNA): TGTGCCAGCAGTTTATCGACAGGGGTTAGCTATGGCTACACCTTC.

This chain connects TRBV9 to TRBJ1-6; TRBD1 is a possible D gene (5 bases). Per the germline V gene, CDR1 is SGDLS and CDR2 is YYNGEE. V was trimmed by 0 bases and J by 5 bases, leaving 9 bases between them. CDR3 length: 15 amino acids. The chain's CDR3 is CASSVDGQDNSPLHF. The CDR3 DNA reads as TGTGCCAGCAGCGTAGATGGACAAGATAATTCACCCCTCCACTTT.

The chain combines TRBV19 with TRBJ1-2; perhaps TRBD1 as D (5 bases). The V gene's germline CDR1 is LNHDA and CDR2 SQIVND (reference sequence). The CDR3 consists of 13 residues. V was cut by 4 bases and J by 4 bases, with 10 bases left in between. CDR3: CASSKGDAYGYTF. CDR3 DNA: TGTGCCAGTAGTAAAGGGGATGCCTATGGCTACACCTTC.